This TCR beta chain was sequenced during a study of OX40 agonist ivuxolimab in advanced cancers. TCRdb's copy holds only in-frame clones and misses some; the assay was immunoSEQ multiplex PCR. The table has roughly 74,000 clones, around 94% seen once. Looked up from germline, CDR1 is PRHDT and CDR2 is FYEKMQ (reference sequence). The ends were cut back, 0 bases at V and 4 bases at J, with 7 bases in the middle. The CDR3 sequence is 13 residues long. The genes are TRBV13 and TRBJ2-7; D possibly uses TRBD1 or TRBD2 (5 bases each). Sample: CD4+ or CD8+ T cells sorted from blood, taken in a trial of the OX40 agonist ivuxolimab. The clonotype originates from an adult with an advanced solid tumor such as melanoma, head and neck, liver or kidney cancer. DNA for the CDR3: TGTGCCAGCAGCTTAGGGAGGGGTTACGAGCAGTACTTC. As protein: CASSLGRGYEQYF.